This T cell receptor beta chain was identified during a study of kidney transplant recipient with SARS-CoV-2 infection. This CDR3 comprises 17 residues. TCRdb ran MiXCR on the reads and lists one entry per CDR3 protein. Among fewer than 250,000 distinct CDR3 sequences, about 30% were seen once, and the ten largest hold 6% to 8.5%. The sample holds many counts of this clonotype. The sample was a blood sample, taken at baseline and around day 120 from a kidney transplant recipient. The TCR originated in a male patient in his thirties who had COVID-19 and was a kidney transplant recipient. Some T cells may be graft donor cells. The chain joins TRBV8-2 to TRBJ2-6; TRBD1, the D gene given by the table, was not confirmed from the DNA. TRBV8-2 is designated a pseudogene. The CDR3 DNA sequence: TGTGGCACGGGTACAAGGATAACACAAAGTCGGGCCAACGTCCTGACTTTC. As protein: CGTGTRITQSRANVLTF.